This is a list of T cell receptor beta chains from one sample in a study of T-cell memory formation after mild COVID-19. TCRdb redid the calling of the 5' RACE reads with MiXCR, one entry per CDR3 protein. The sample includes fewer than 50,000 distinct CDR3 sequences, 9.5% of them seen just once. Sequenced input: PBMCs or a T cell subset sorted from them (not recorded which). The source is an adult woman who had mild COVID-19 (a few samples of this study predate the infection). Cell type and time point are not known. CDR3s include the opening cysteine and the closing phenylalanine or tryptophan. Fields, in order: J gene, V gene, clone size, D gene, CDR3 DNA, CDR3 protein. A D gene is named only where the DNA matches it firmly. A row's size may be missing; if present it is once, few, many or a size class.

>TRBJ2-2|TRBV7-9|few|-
TGTGCCAGCAGATCCAACAGGCTAAACACCGGGGAGCTGTTTTTT
CASRSNRLNTGELFF
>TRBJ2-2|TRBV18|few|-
TGTGCCAGCTCACCACAGACGGACTCCACCGGGGAGCTGTTTTTT
CASSPQTDSTGELFF
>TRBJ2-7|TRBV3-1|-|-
TGTGCCAGCAGCCAAAAGGGAAGTTCCGAGCAGTACTTC
CASSQKGSSEQYF
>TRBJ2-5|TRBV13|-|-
TGTGCCAGCAGAGCGACGGGCAGGGAGACCCAGTACTTC
CASRATGRETQYF
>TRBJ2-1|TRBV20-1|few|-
TGCAGTGCTAGACCTGGGCGTTCGTACAATGAGCAGTTCTTC
CSARPGRSYNEQFF
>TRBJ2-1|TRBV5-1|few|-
TGCGCCAGCAGCCCCCGCTCCTACAATGAGCAGTTCTTC
CASSPRSYNEQFF
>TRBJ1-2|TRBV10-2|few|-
TGCGCCAGCAGGCAGGACAGCTATGGCTACACCTTC
CASRQDSYGYTF
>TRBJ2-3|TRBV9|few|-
TGTGCCAGCAGCGTGTCGGGGTTCGCAGATACGCAGTATTTT
CASSVSGFADTQYF
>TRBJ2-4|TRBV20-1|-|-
TGCAGTGGGGAGGGGGTAGCCAAAAACATTCAGTACTTC
CSGEGVAKNIQYF
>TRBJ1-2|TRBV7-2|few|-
TGTGCCAGCACGATACCCCCTGGTGGCTACACCTTC
CASTIPPGGYTF
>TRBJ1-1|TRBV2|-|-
TGTGCCAGCAGTGACCCGGGGGTCGCCAGGGGAGCTTTCTTT
CASSDPGVARGAFF
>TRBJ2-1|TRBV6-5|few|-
TGTGCCAGCAGCAACTATCCCCGGTTCAATGAGCAGTTCTTC
CASSNYPRFNEQFF
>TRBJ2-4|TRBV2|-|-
TGTGCCAGCAGTGAATCCCCGGCGAGGCGGGGCCAGGGAAACATTCAGTACTTC
CASSESPARRGQGNIQYF
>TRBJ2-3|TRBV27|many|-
TGTGCCAGCAGTTTAGTCGGCACAGATACGCAGTATTTT
CASSLVGTDTQYF
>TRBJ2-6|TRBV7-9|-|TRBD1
TGTGCCAGCAGCCCCTGGGACAGTTCGGCCAACGTCCTGACTTTC
CASSPWDSSANVLTF
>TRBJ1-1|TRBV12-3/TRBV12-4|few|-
TGTGCCAGCAGTTTAAGGGGAGACACTGAAGCTTTCTTT
CASSLRGDTEAFF
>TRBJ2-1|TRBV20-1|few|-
TGCAGTGCTACCGGGACGGGGGGCCGCAGGAATGAGCAGTTCTTC
CSATGTGGRRNEQFF